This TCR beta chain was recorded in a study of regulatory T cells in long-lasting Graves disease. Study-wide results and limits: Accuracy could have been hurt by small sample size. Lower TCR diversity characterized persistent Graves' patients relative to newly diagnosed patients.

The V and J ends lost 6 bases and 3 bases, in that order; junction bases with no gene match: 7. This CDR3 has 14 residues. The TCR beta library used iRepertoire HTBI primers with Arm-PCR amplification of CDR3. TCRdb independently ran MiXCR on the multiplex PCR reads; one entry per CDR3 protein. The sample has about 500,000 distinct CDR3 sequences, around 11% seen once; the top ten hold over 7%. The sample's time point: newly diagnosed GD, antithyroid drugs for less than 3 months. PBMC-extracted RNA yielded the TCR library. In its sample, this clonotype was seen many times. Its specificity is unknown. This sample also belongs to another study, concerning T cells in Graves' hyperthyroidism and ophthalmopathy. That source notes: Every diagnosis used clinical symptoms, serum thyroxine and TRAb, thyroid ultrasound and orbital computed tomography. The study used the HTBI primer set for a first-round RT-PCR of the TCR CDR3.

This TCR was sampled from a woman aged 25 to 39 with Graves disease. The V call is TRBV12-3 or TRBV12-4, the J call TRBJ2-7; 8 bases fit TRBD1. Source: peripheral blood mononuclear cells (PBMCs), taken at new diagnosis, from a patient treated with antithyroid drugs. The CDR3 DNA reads TGTGCCAGCAGCCCAGGACAGGGATACTACGAGCAGTACTTC. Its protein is CASSPGQGYYEQYF.